The 23 T cell receptor beta chains presented below share a single source sample, sequenced in a study of shared clonotypes between healthy human individuals. Clones were sequenced by immunoSEQ multiplex PCR, and TCRdb holds only the in-frame ones, with some missing. This table has 550,000 to 850,000 clones, approximately 79% appearing once. Sequenced sample: memory CD4+ T cells sorted from blood. Subset: CD45RA-negative fraction. These receptors originate from a woman in her thirties in good health.

The rearrangement uses TRBV7-6 and TRBJ2-2, with D uncertain. The ends were cut back, 2 bases at V and 8 bases at J, with 9 bases in the middle. The CDR3 loop spans 13 amino acids. Germline CDR1 SGHVS, CDR2 FNYEAQ. Here the CDR3 DNA reads TGTGCCAGCAGCTTATTCGCTGATGGGGAGCTGTTTTTT. It is translated as CASSLFADGELFF.

On this clone: Other nucleotide sequences in the sample specify the same CDR3. V gene TRBV19 combines with J gene TRBJ1-5; D not certain. Trimming left V 8 bases short and J 0 bases short, with 11 bases between. This CDR3 region has 14 residues. Germline V gene data show CDR1 as LNHDA and CDR2 as SQIVND (reference sequence). The CDR3, as DNA: TGTGCCAGTGCTCGGACGGGTAGCAATCAGCCCCAGCATTTT. Translated: CASARTGSNQPQHF.

This sequence joins TRBV19 and TRBJ2-7, with D possibly being TRBD2 (7 bases). This CDR3 region has 15 residues. Trimming removed 7 bases at V and 1 base at J, with 17 bases between. Germline CDR1 and CDR2: LNHDA and SQIVND (reference sequence). The CDR3 sequence: CASTPRGAESYEQYF. The CDR3 nucleotides read TGTGCCAGTACCCCCCGGGGGGCGGAATCCTACGAGCAGTACTTC.

The chain uses TRBV7-3 and TRBJ2-2, with TRBD1 matching 9 bases. CDR3 length equals 14 residues. V lost 8 bases and J lost 5; bases outside the gene matches: 6. Germline V gene data show CDR1 as SGHTA and CDR2 as FQGTGA. CDR3 bases: TGTGCCAGCGAAGGACAGGGGAGGACCGGGGAGCTGTTTTTT. Translation: CASEGQGRTGELFF.

CDR3 nucleotide sequence: TGTGCCAGCAGCCGCGGACTAGCGGGGGCAGATACGCAGTATTTT. Protein product: CASSRGLAGADTQYF. The chain recombines TRBV28 with TRBJ2-3; 13 nucleotides match TRBD2. The CDR3 is 15 residues long. The junction had 4 bases not matched to a gene; V was cut back by 6 bases and J by 4 bases. Germline-derived CDR1 and CDR2 are MDHEN and SYDVKM.

This clone has just a few counts. The chain employs TRBV30 and TRBJ2-5, with D perhaps matching TRBD2 (5 bases). The CDR3 spans 14 residues. The ends were cut back, 3 bases at V and 4 bases at J, with 15 bases in the middle. Germline loops: CDR1 GTSNPN, CDR2 SVGIG (reference sequence). The CDR3 loop reads CAWRSGVSSETQYF. DNA of the CDR3: TGTGCCTGGAGATCCGGGGTTAGTTCAGAGACCCAGTACTTC.

The genes are TRBV6-1 and TRBJ2-5; TRBD1 might be the D (5 bases). The J call may be faulty, since TRBJ2-7 better matches the DNA end. The germline gives CDR1 MNHNS, CDR2 SASEGT. CDR3 size: 13 residues. The CDR3 reads CASRAGASYEQYF. For the CDR3, the DNA is TGTGCCTCCAGGGCAGGAGCATCCTACGAGCAGTACTTC.

This chain connects TRBV28 to TRBJ1-4; possible D gene TRBD1, 5 bases. Germline V gene sequence: CDR1 MDHEN, CDR2 SYDVKM. Between the trimmed V and J ends, which lost 7 bases and 4 bases, there was a span of 25 bases. The length of the CDR3 is 18 residues. The CDR3 here is CASNPSEVNRGGNEKLFF. DNA for the CDR3: TGTGCCAGCAACCCTTCGGAGGTGAATAGGGGTGGTAATGAAAAACTGTTTTTT.

This sequence joins TRBV5-1 and TRBJ2-7, with TRBD1 as a possible D gene (5 bases). V lost 4 bases, J lost 3 bases, and 14 bases lay in between. The CDR3 covers 14 residues. The germline V gene encodes CDR1 SGHRS and CDR2 YFSETQ. CDR3 DNA sequence: TGCGCCAGCAGCATTGGGGCTGGCCACTACGAGCAGTACTTC. It translates to CASSIGAGHYEQYF.

The rearrangement uses TRBV27 and TRBJ2-7; perhaps TRBD2 as D (6 bases). Germline V lookup: CDR1 MNHEY, CDR2 SMNVEV (reference sequence). CDR3 length: 14 amino acids. V lost 6 bases to trimming and J lost 2 bases, with 14 bases between them. CDR3 bases: TGTGCCAGCAGCCTGCGGCGGGATGCCTACGAGCAGTACTTC. Translating it yields CASSLRRDAYEQYF.

In this sample, this clone turned up a few times. CDR3 DNA: TGTGCCAGCAGTCCGGGACTAGCGGTACAAGAGACCCAGTACTTC. Its translation is CASSPGLAVQETQYF. The J gene is TRBJ2-5, the V gene TRBV6-4; 11 nucleotides match TRBD2. Germline V lookup: CDR1 MRHNA, CDR2 SNTAGT. The V gene end was trimmed by 5 bases and the J gene end by 2 bases; junction bases not matched to a gene: 4. The CDR3 runs 15 residues.

This clone was seen more than once but under ten times. Written as DNA, the CDR3 is TGTGCCATCAGCCGATCCTCCTACGAGCAGTACTTC. Amino acid sequence: CAISRSSYEQYF. The chain combines TRBV10-3 with TRBJ2-7; D gene unclear. Trimming stripped 6 bases from V and 0 bases from J, with 6 bases between. In germline, CDR1 is ENHRY, CDR2 SYGVKD. This CDR3 is built from 12 residues.

The rearrangement joins TRBV30 to TRBJ2-3, with D maybe TRBD2 (6 bases). Trimming removed 5 bases at V and 1 base at J, with 13 bases between. This CDR3 comprises 14 residues. Germline CDR1 is GTSNPN and CDR2 is SVGIG (reference sequence). CDR3 in DNA: TGTGCCTGGTCTCGGGCTAGCGGCACAGATACGCAGTATTTT. It is translated as CAWSRASGTDTQYF.

This sequence joins TRBV5-1 and TRBJ1-1; no clear D. The V gene's germline CDR1 is SGHRS and CDR2 YFSETQ. With 1 base removed from V and 0 bases from J, the gap between germline ends came to 4 bases. The CDR3 loop spans 13 amino acids. CDR3: CASSLSVNTEAFF. In nucleotides, the CDR3 is TGCGCCAGCAGCTTGTCAGTGAACACTGAAGCTTTCTTT.

The chain joins TRBV18 to TRBJ2-5, with 12 bases matching TRBD1. CDR3 length: 15 residues. The germline V gene has CDR1 KGHSH and CDR2 LQKENI. V was clipped by 3 bases and J by 4 bases; unmatched bases: 3. The CDR3 reads CASSPGTGGLETQYF. The DNA of the CDR3 is TGTGCCAGCTCACCGGGGACAGGGGGCTTAGAGACCCAGTACTTC.

The chain links TRBV28 to TRBJ2-3; possibly TRBD2 for D (5 bases). Germline assignment: CDR1 MDHEN and CDR2 SYDVKM. Between the trimmed V and J ends, which lost 5 bases and 7 bases, there was a span of 10 bases. CDR3 size: 12 residues. Here the CDR3 DNA reads TGTGCCAGCAGTATAGCGCCCTATACGCAGTATTTT. Its translation: CASSIAPYTQYF.

The chain is built from TRBV9 and TRBJ2-7; D perhaps matches TRBD1 (6 bases). V dropped 3 bases and J dropped 4 bases, with 17 bases sitting between them. The CDR3 loop spans 15 amino acids. The V gene's germline CDR1 is SGDLS and CDR2 YYNGEE. The CDR3 DNA reads TGTGCCAGCAGCGCTGACAGGCTTAATGCGTACGAGCAGTACTTC. Residues: CASSADRLNAYEQYF.

The chain employs TRBV6-6 and TRBJ2-4; TRBD1 agrees at 8 bases. Germline loops: CDR1 MNHNY, CDR2 SVGAGI (reference sequence). Trimming removed 5 bases from V and 1 base from J; junction bases left unmatched: 7. The CDR3 is 16 amino acids. In nucleotides, the CDR3 is TGTGCCAGCAGTCACCGGGGACAGGCTGCCAAAAACATTCAGTACTTC. Its translation: CASSHRGQAAKNIQYF.

The J gene is TRBJ1-2, the V gene TRBV11-2, with TRBD1 matching over 11 bases. V was clipped by 5 bases and J by 6 bases; unmatched bases: 8. Germline assignment: CDR1 SGHAT and CDR2 FQNNGV. This CDR3 has 15 residues. Written as DNA, the CDR3 is TGTGCCAGCAGCGACTCGGACAGGGGGCAAGATGGCTACACCTTC. Its protein is CASSDSDRGQDGYTF.

J is TRBJ1-5 and V is TRBV21-1; the tabulated D call, TRBD1, remains unverified against the DNA. TRBV21-1 is flagged as a pseudogene. This CDR3 has 16 residues. The CDR3 sequence: CASSRDRLGSNQPQHF. The DNA of the CDR3 is TGTGCCAGCAGCAGAGACAGGCTGGGAAGCAATCAGCCCCAGCATTTT.

CDR3 sequence reads: CASNSPYEQYF. As DNA, the CDR3 is TGCGCCAGCAACTCACCCTACGAGCAGTACTTC. V is TRBV5-1 and J is TRBJ2-5; D remains unclear. The J call may be faulty, since TRBJ2-7 better matches the DNA end. The CDR3 consists of 11 residues. From germline, CDR1 is SGHRS and CDR2 YFSETQ.

Note on this clone: This clone may be a read error of a much larger clone one base away. The genes are TRBV5-5 and TRBJ1-1; no firm D call. This CDR3 comprises 13 residues. V was cut by 3 bases and J by 1 base, with 7 bases left in between. Germline CDR1 reads SGHKS; CDR2 reads YYEKEE (reference sequence). The CDR3 DNA is TGTGCCAGCAGCTACAGCGGGAACACTGAAGCTTTCTTT. It specifies CASSYSGNTEAFF.

The V call is TRBV19, the J call TRBJ2-1, with 12 bases identical to TRBD2. Losses at the gene ends were 3 bases for V and 7 bases for J; bases not matched to a gene: 4. The CDR3 contains 15 residues. Germline V gene sequence: CDR1 LNHDA, CDR2 SQIVND (reference sequence). The CDR3 protein is CASSITSGRTNEQFF. The CDR3 region has the DNA TGTGCCAGTAGTATCACTAGCGGGAGGACTAATGAGCAGTTCTTC.